These T cell receptor beta chains were read from a single sample in a study of beta chain features in type 1 diabetes. The data were produced by immunoSEQ multiplex PCR, yet TCRdb's version contains in-frame clones alone and is incomplete. Found here are 250,000 to 300,000 clones, about 24% of them singletons; the top ten hold around 0.011%. The sequencing input was naive CD4+ T cells from blood. These receptors came from a woman aged 25 to 45 with type 1 diabetes. Each CDR3 is given with its conserved first and last residue. A D gene is named only where the DNA matches it firmly. Clone size is stated in some rows and not others, as once, few, many or a class when expanded.

D gene: -
J gene: TRBJ2-2
CDR3 length: 15
V gene: TRBV7-2
clone size: few
CDR3 DNA: TGTGCCAGCAGCTTAACTCGCCGATGGTTGGGGGAGCTGTTTTTT
CDR3 protein: CASSLTRRWLGELFF

D gene: -
J gene: TRBJ1-5
CDR3 length: 14
V gene: TRBV30
clone size: -
CDR3 DNA: TGTGCCTGGAGTGTACCTAGGCCCGAACAGCCCCAGCATTTT
CDR3 protein: CAWSVPRPEQPQHF

D gene: -
J gene: TRBJ1-1
CDR3 length: 12
V gene: TRBV30
clone size: -
CDR3 DNA: TGTGCCTGTTGCAGGGTCGGCACTGAAGCTTTCTTT
CDR3 protein: CACCRVGTEAFF

D gene: -
J gene: TRBJ1-1
CDR3 length: 13
V gene: TRBV25-1
clone size: -
CDR3 DNA: TGTGCCAGCAGTGACCCCGGGACAATTAAGACTTTCTTT
CDR3 protein: CASSDPGTIKTFF

D gene: TRBD1
J gene: TRBJ2-3
CDR3 length: 15
V gene: TRBV9
clone size: few
CDR3 DNA: TGTGCCAGCACGTTGACGGACAGGATCACAGATACGCAGTATTTT
CDR3 protein: CASTLTDRITDTQYF

D gene: TRBD2
J gene: TRBJ2-3
CDR3 length: 18
V gene: TRBV4-1
clone size: -
CDR3 DNA: TGCGCCAGCAGCCAAGTCAGCGGGAGGGCCTTCTTAACAGATACGCAGTATTTT
CDR3 protein: CASSQVSGRAFLTDTQYF

D gene: TRBD2
J gene: TRBJ2-1
CDR3 length: 14
V gene: TRBV5-1
clone size: few
CDR3 DNA: TGCGCCAGCAGCTTGGCCGGGGAAACTAGCGGGACAATCTTC
CDR3 protein: CASSLAGETSGTIF

D gene: -
J gene: TRBJ2-5
CDR3 length: 12
V gene: TRBV29-1
clone size: -
CDR3 DNA: TGCAGCGTTACGGAGGGACAAGAGACCCAGTACTTC
CDR3 protein: CSVTEGQETQYF

D gene: TRBD1
J gene: TRBJ1-2
CDR3 length: 13
V gene: TRBV30
clone size: few
CDR3 DNA: TGTGCCTGGAGGGAACAGGGGGACTATGGCTACACCTTC
CDR3 protein: CAWREQGDYGYTF

D gene: -
J gene: TRBJ1-1
CDR3 length: 11
V gene: TRBV11-2
clone size: -
CDR3 DNA: TGTGCCAGCAGCTTCGGGGGAAAAGCTTTCTTT
CDR3 protein: CASSFGGKAFF

D gene: -
J gene: TRBJ2-5
CDR3 length: 15
V gene: TRBV7-2
clone size: -
CDR3 DNA: TGTGCCAGCAGCCTGGGGTGGGACTACCAAGAGACCCAGTACTTC
CDR3 protein: CASSLGWDYQETQYF

D gene: TRBD2
J gene: TRBJ2-1
CDR3 length: 15
V gene: TRBV18
clone size: -
CDR3 DNA: TGTGCCAGCTCAGAGGGACTAGCGGGCCACAATGAGCAGTTCTTC
CDR3 protein: CASSEGLAGHNEQFF

D gene: -
J gene: TRBJ1-5
CDR3 length: 12
V gene: TRBV7-6
clone size: -
CDR3 DNA: TGTGCCAGCAGCTCACGCGGTCAGCCCCAGCATTTT
CDR3 protein: CASSSRGQPQHF

D gene: TRBD2
J gene: TRBJ2-1
CDR3 length: 16
V gene: TRBV9
clone size: few
CDR3 DNA: TGTGCCAGCAGCCCCATAGCGGGAGGTTGGGTTAATGAGCAGTTCTTC
CDR3 protein: CASSPIAGGWVNEQFF

D gene: -
J gene: TRBJ2-7
CDR3 length: 12
V gene: TRBV6-5
clone size: few
CDR3 DNA: TGTGCCAGCAGAGGGGACTCCTACGAGCAGTACTTC
CDR3 protein: CASRGDSYEQYF

D gene: TRBD1
J gene: TRBJ1-2
CDR3 length: 10
V gene: TRBV20-1
clone size: -
CDR3 DNA: TGCAGTGGGACAGGGAATGGCTACACCTTC
CDR3 protein: CSGTGNGYTF

D gene: TRBD2
J gene: TRBJ2-3
CDR3 length: 14
V gene: TRBV7-9
clone size: few
CDR3 DNA: TGTGCCAGCAGCCGGGACTACGGCACAGATACGCAGTATTTT
CDR3 protein: CASSRDYGTDTQYF

D gene: TRBD2
J gene: TRBJ2-3
CDR3 length: 17
V gene: TRBV5-6
clone size: -
CDR3 DNA: TGTGCCAGCAGCTTACAAGGTCCCGAATGGGAGGGAGATACGCAGTATTTT
CDR3 protein: CASSLQGPEWEGDTQYF

D gene: TRBD2
J gene: TRBJ2-1
CDR3 length: 17
V gene: TRBV7-9
clone size: few
CDR3 DNA: TGTGCCAGCAGCTTAGCAGCGGGACGGGAGTGGTACAATGAGCAGTTCTTC
CDR3 protein: CASSLAAGREWYNEQFF

D gene: -
J gene: TRBJ1-4
CDR3 length: 14
V gene: TRBV4-1
clone size: -
CDR3 DNA: TGCGCCAGCAGCCAAGTCCGAGGAGGAGAAAAACTGTTTTTT
CDR3 protein: CASSQVRGGEKLFF

D gene: -
J gene: TRBJ2-1
CDR3 length: 14
V gene: TRBV29-1
clone size: -
CDR3 DNA: TGCAGCGTTGAATCCGGGAGTGGCTACAATGAGCAGTTCTTC
CDR3 protein: CSVESGSGYNEQFF

D gene: -
J gene: TRBJ2-3
CDR3 length: 13
V gene: TRBV6-5
clone size: -
CDR3 DNA: TGTGCCAGTGGGGGCTCTGACACAGATACGCAGTATTTT
CDR3 protein: CASGGSDTDTQYF

D gene: -
J gene: TRBJ2-1
CDR3 length: 15
V gene: TRBV6-1
clone size: -
CDR3 DNA: TGTGCCAGCAGTGAAGGGGCAGGTTCCTACAATGAGCAGTTCTTC
CDR3 protein: CASSEGAGSYNEQFF

D gene: TRBD1
J gene: TRBJ2-1
CDR3 length: 12
V gene: TRBV2
clone size: -
CDR3 DNA: TGTGCCAGCAGCTTCGGACAGGGAAAGCGGTTCTTC
CDR3 protein: CASSFGQGKRFF

D gene: TRBD1
J gene: TRBJ2-5
CDR3 length: 13
V gene: TRBV19
clone size: few
CDR3 DNA: TGTGCCAGTAGTCTGGACAGGGGTGAGACCCAGTACTTC
CDR3 protein: CASSLDRGETQYF

D gene: -
J gene: TRBJ2-7
CDR3 length: 13
V gene: TRBV23-1
clone size: few
CDR3 DNA: TGCGCCAGCAGTCAACCGGCAGGGGACGAGCAGTACTTC
CDR3 protein: CASSQPAGDEQYF

D gene: -
J gene: TRBJ2-5
CDR3 length: 12
V gene: TRBV7-9
clone size: -
CDR3 DNA: TGTGCCAGCAGCTTACCCAGAGGAACCCAGTACTTC
CDR3 protein: CASSLPRGTQYF

D gene: -
J gene: TRBJ2-2
CDR3 length: 12
V gene: TRBV19
clone size: -
CDR3 DNA: TGTGCCAGTAGTATTAGTGCGGGGGAGCTGTTTTTT
CDR3 protein: CASSISAGELFF

D gene: -
J gene: TRBJ1-5
CDR3 length: 14
V gene: TRBV2
clone size: -
CDR3 DNA: TGTGCCAGCAGTGACTCGGGGGTGAGGCAGCCCCAGCATTTT
CDR3 protein: CASSDSGVRQPQHF